The 9 T cell receptor beta chains below all came from one sample that was sequenced in a study of Graves' ophthalmopathy and Graves' hyperthyroidism. Researchers took RNA transcripts and amplified TCR beta CDR3 regions from them. First-round RT-PCR with HTBI primers preceded a second-round multiplex PCR. From the multiplex PCR reads, TCRdb called clonotypes with MiXCR, one entry per CDR3 protein. The top ten clones hold approximately 46% of a sample with some 750,000 distinct CDR3 sequences, 40% of them seen once. Material for sequencing was peripheral blood. These receptors were obtained from an adult man with Graves' ophthalmopathy.

The chain uses TRBV20-1 and TRBJ1-2; 12 nucleotides match TRBD1. Trimming cost V 5 bases and J 7 bases; bases outside gene matches: 5. CDR3 size: 13 residues. CDR1 and CDR2 (germline): DFQATT, SNEGSKA (reference sequence). CDR3 region: CSAVGQGAPGYTF. The CDR3 DNA is TGCAGTGCTGTGGGACAGGGGGCGCCTGGCTACACCTTC.

For this clonotype: Likely a read error: the CDR3 ends without its conserved phenylalanine or tryptophan. The limits of the CDR3 on the DNA are not certain, so only TCRdb's listed CDR3 is given. The chain is built from TRBV29-1 and TRBJ2-6; TRBD2 is the table's D call and was not checked against the DNA. Germline V gives CDR1 SQVTM, CDR2 ANQGSEA. The CDR3 region is 12 residues in length, termini included. The CDR3 here is CSVVSWTSGRTY.

V and J are TRBV19 and TRBJ1-5; D is ambiguous. The CDR3 totals 14 residues. Trimming removed 5 bases at V and 6 bases at J, with 14 bases between. Per germline, CDR1 LNHDA and CDR2 SQIVND (reference sequence). DNA for the CDR3: TGTGCCAGTAGTCGCGGGGTTTGGGGTCAGCCCCAGCATTTT. Amino acids: CASSRGVWGQPQHF. Variable domain in full (rest from reference TRBV19 and TRBJ1-5): DGGITQSPKYLFRKEGQNVTLSCEQNLNHDAMYWYRQDPGQGLRLIYYSQIVNDFQKGDIAEGYSVSREKKESFPLTVTSAQKNPTAFYLCASSRGVWGQPQHFGDGTRLSIL.

Details on this clonotype: One end of the junction is discordant with germline, which a read error may explain. The chain employs TRBV10-3 and TRBJ2-7; 10 positions match TRBD1. Germline lookup yields CDR1 ENHRY and CDR2 SYGVKD. CDR3 length: 21 residues. CDR3 residues: CASSHHYPGQGATGGPYEQYF. Written as DNA, the CDR3 is TGTGCCAGCAGTCACCATTATCCGGGACAGGGAGCGACAGGGGGCCCTTACGAGCAGTACTTC.

The chain carries TRBV25-1 and TRBJ2-2, with D tentatively TRBD2 (6 bases). Germline V gene lookup returns CDR1 MGHDK and CDR2 SYGVNS. Trimming cost V 7 bases and J 4 bases, with 31 bases left between them. This CDR3 has 20 residues. CDR3 loop: CASTNRPPGLPRVSTGELFF. The CDR3 nucleotides are TGTGCCAGCACCAACCGGCCACCGGGACTCCCAAGAGTGAGCACCGGGGAGCTGTTTTTT.

This chain uses TRBV19 with TRBJ1-1; D not resolved. This CDR3 has 11 amino acids. V was shortened by 7 bases and J by 4 bases, with 7 bases between the two germline ends. Germline loops: CDR1 LNHDA, CDR2 SQIVND (reference sequence). CDR3 sequence (DNA): TGTGCCAGTATTAAGAGCACTGAAGCTTTCTTT. Protein product: CASIKSTEAFF. Full variable domain (rest looked up from reference TRBV19 and TRBJ1-1): DGGITQSPKYLFRKEGQNVTLSCEQNLNHDAMYWYRQDPGQGLRLIYYSQIVNDFQKGDIAEGYSVSREKKESFPLTVTSAQKNPTAFYLCASIKSTEAFFGQGTRLTVV.

This clonotype was counted ten times or more. V usage is TRBV7-3 and J usage is TRBJ2-7; D is possibly TRBD2 (6 bases). Per the germline V gene, CDR1 is SGHTA and CDR2 is FQGTGA. The CDR3 length is 13 residues. V shed 5 bases and J shed 4 bases, with 12 bases lying between them. The CDR3 DNA reads as TGTGCCAGCAGCCCAATGGGGGGATACGAGCAGTACTTC. As protein: CASSPMGGYEQYF.

This rearrangement joins TRBV20-1 to TRBJ2-7; a weak D match, TRBD1 (6 bases). Germline V CDR1 and CDR2: DFQATT, SNEGSKA (reference sequence). CDR3 size: 16 residues. V shed 0 bases and J shed 3 bases, with 18 bases lying between them. CDR3 nucleotides: TGCAGTGCTAGAGATCTTACCAGGGGACAATACTACGAGCAGTACTTC. Its protein product is CSARDLTRGQYYEQYF.

Worth noting for this clonotype: A much larger clonotype is one base distant, so this may be a read error. The chain has TRBV29-1 and TRBJ1-1; no firm D call. The CDR3 sequence is 13 residues long. Per germline, CDR1 SQVTM and CDR2 ANQGSEA. The V gene lost 5 bases and the J gene lost 2 bases, with 12 bases spanning the gap. The DNA for the CDR3 is TGCAGCGTTTCCACGGCAGCAAACACTGAAGCTTTCTTT. This translates into CSVSTAANTEAFF.